These 20 T cell receptor beta chains came from one sample sequenced in a study of T cells in Graves' hyperthyroidism and ophthalmopathy. TCR beta CDR3 region amplification was performed from RNA transcripts. Carried out on the TCR CDR3, a first-round RT-PCR used the HTBI primer set. TCRdb independently ran MiXCR on the multiplex PCR reads; one entry per CDR3 protein. Among a few hundred thousand distinct CDR3 sequences listed, 15% were seen once. Sample: blood. The origin of the receptors is a woman between 25 and 40 years old with Graves' hyperthyroidism.

This clonotype was seen many times. This chain joins TRBV11-2 and TRBJ2-5, with 7 bases that match TRBD1. Looked up from germline, CDR1 is SGHAT and CDR2 is FQNNGV. The CDR3 extends over 14 amino acids. Losses at the gene ends were 5 bases for V and 5 bases for J; bases not matched to a gene: 8. The CDR3 sequence is CASSRLTGWETQYF. The DNA for the CDR3 is TGTGCCAGCAGCCGGCTGACAGGGTGGGAGACCCAGTACTTC.

This clonotype was observed many times. V gene TRBV28 combines with J gene TRBJ2-5; 11 bases are a match to TRBD1. This CDR3 has 15 amino acids. The ends lost 4 bases at V and 4 bases at J; junction bases unmatched: 5. Per germline, CDR1 MDHEN and CDR2 SYDVKM. The CDR3: CASSYGQGAGETQYF. The DNA of the CDR3 is TGTGCCAGCAGTTACGGACAGGGGGCAGGAGAGACCCAGTACTTC.

The genes are TRBV11-2 and TRBJ2-5, with TRBD2 matching over 15 bases. Germline CDR1 and CDR2: SGHAT and FQNNGV. The ends lost 5 bases at V and 7 bases at J; junction bases unmatched: 8. The CDR3 contains 16 residues. The CDR3 sequence: CASSLGLAGGGGTQYF. CDR3 nucleotide sequence: TGTGCCAGCAGCCTGGGACTAGCGGGAGGAGGGGGGACCCAGTACTTC.

This clonotype was recorded at least ten times. V is TRBV7-2 and J is TRBJ2-7; possibly TRBD1 for D (6 bases). The germline V gene has CDR1 SGHTA and CDR2 FQGNSA. The CDR3 is 13 residues long. V lost 5 bases and J lost 4, with 12 bases in between. Written as DNA, the CDR3 is TGTGCCAGCAGCCTTGACAGGCGGTACGAGCAGTACTTC. This encodes CASSLDRRYEQYF.

This clonotype turned up a few times. The chain uses TRBV30 and TRBJ2-7, with 8 bases that match TRBD2. V lost 8 bases and J lost 1; bases outside the gene matches: 10. Germline CDR1 GTSNPN, CDR2 SVGIG (reference sequence). The CDR3 contains 14 residues. The CDR3 DNA follows: TGTGCCCACCTGGGACTAGTGCTATCCTACGAGCAGTACTTC. Its protein product is CAHLGLVLSYEQYF.

There are many counts of this clonotype. The chain couples TRBV3-1 to TRBJ2-7; no definite D call. CDR1 is LGHDT and CDR2 is YNNKEL in the germline V gene (reference sequence). Trimming cost V 4 bases and J 4 bases, with 11 bases left between them. There are 13 residues in the CDR3. The CDR3 DNA follows: TGTGCCAGCAGCCGTTGGCTCGGGTACGAGCAGTACTTC. It translates to CASSRWLGYEQYF.

V usage is TRBV20-1 and J usage is TRBJ1-5; no clear D gene. Germline V gene sequence: CDR1 DFQATT, CDR2 SNEGSKA (reference sequence). V lost 6 bases, J lost 9 bases, and 18 bases lay in between. The CDR3 extends over 13 amino acids. Here the CDR3 reads CSAVDPESGPQHF. In DNA form, the CDR3 reads TGCAGTGCAGTTGACCCGGAGTCAGGGCCCCAGCATTTT.

This clonotype was seen ten or more times. The rearrangement links TRBV28 to TRBJ2-5; maybe TRBD2 (6 bases). The V gene lost 6 bases and the J gene lost 4 bases, with 15 bases spanning the gap. Germline CDR1 and CDR2: MDHEN and SYDVKM. The CDR3 is made up of 14 amino acids. CDR3 protein: CASRLMGGTETQYF. The CDR3 DNA follows: TGTGCCAGCAGGCTAATGGGGGGTACAGAGACCCAGTACTTC.

CDR3 region: CSDREIYNEQFF. DNA of the CDR3: TGCAGTGACAGGGAAATCTACAATGAGCAGTTCTTC. The chain recombines TRBV20-1 with TRBJ2-1, with TRBD1 as a possible D gene (6 bases). The CDR3 sequence is 12 residues long. The germline gives CDR1 DFQATT, CDR2 SNEGSKA (reference sequence). Trimming removed 7 bases from V and 3 bases from J, with 10 bases in between.

This clonotype was found many times. The chain is built from TRBV30 and TRBJ1-1; maybe TRBD1 (5 bases). The CDR3 has 12 amino acids. V was clipped by 2 bases and J by 2 bases, with 6 bases between them. Per germline, CDR1 GTSNPN and CDR2 SVGIG (reference sequence). In DNA form, the CDR3 reads TGTGCCTGGAGTCAGGGAAACACTGAAGCTTTCTTT. This gives the protein CAWSQGNTEAFF.

This clonotype was seen at least ten times. The chain combines TRBV6-1 with TRBJ1-2, with unresolved D. Germline CDR1 is MNHNS and CDR2 is SASEGT. V was pared by 5 bases and J by 7 bases, with 14 bases between. The CDR3 has 13 amino acids. CDR3 coding DNA: TGTGCCAGCAGTAACCCCACCAGCGGTGGCTACACCTTC. As protein: CASSNPTSGGYTF.

Note on this clonotype: At one end the junction does not follow the germline gene, possibly because of a read error. The V gene is TRBV5-5, the J gene TRBJ1-6; D uncertain. There are 14 residues in the CDR3. Germline V gene lookup returns CDR1 SGHKS and CDR2 YYEKEE (reference sequence). CDR3 DNA: TGCGCCAGCAGCCAGGCCATGGGTTCTTCACCCCTCCACTTT. It is translated as CASSQAMGSSPLHF.

The gene calls are TRBV7-2 and TRBJ2-3, with 10 bases fitting TRBD1. The CDR3 contains 15 residues. V gave up 1 base and J gave up 4 bases; unmatched junction bases: 2. Germline assignment: CDR1 SGHTA and CDR2 FQGNSA. The CDR3 loop is CASSLGDRGADTQYF. The DNA for the CDR3 is TGTGCCAGCAGCTTAGGGGACAGGGGCGCAGATACGCAGTATTTT.

A few counts support this clonotype. V and J are TRBV5-1 and TRBJ2-5, with D possibly being TRBD2 (6 bases). V was trimmed by 7 bases and J by 3 bases, leaving 13 bases between them. The CDR3 covers 13 residues. Germline V lookup: CDR1 SGHRS, CDR2 YFSETQ. The CDR3 DNA follows: TGCGCCAGCGGCCCGGGGGAGAAAGAGACCCAGTACTTC. Protein sequence: CASGPGEKETQYF.

This clonotype appeared many times. The chain couples TRBV28 to TRBJ2-7; TRBD1 matches 7 bases. Germline trimming cut 4 bases from V and 4 bases from J; bases unmatched to any gene: 7. There are 14 residues in the CDR3. The germline gives CDR1 MDHEN, CDR2 SYDVKM. This CDR3 reads CASSSSLDRYEQYF. The CDR3 nucleotides read TGTGCCAGCAGTTCCTCCCTGGACAGGTACGAGCAGTACTTC. Based on the CDR3 plus reference TRBV28 and TRBJ2-7, the full variable domain is DVKVTQSSRYLVKRTGEKVFLECVQDMDHENMFWYRQDPGLGLRLIYFSYDVKMKEKGDIPEGYSVSREKKERFSLILESASTNQTSMYLCASSSSLDRYEQYFGPGTRLTVT.

There are a few counts of this clonotype. V usage is TRBV15 and J usage is TRBJ2-7; TRBD1 aligns across 7 bases. This CDR3 has 13 residues. The germline V gene has CDR1 LNHNV and CDR2 YYDKDF (reference sequence). V lost 8 bases and J lost 8; bases outside the gene matches: 12. CDR3 sequence: CATATGWARQQYF. The CDR3, as DNA: TGTGCCACCGCGACAGGGTGGGCGAGGCAGCAGTACTTC.

Many counts were recorded for this clonotype. The V call is TRBV2, the J call TRBJ2-5, with 9 bases identical to TRBD1. Germline V gene lookup returns CDR1 SNHLY and CDR2 FYNNEI. V lost 6 bases and J lost 4; bases outside the gene matches: 18. This CDR3 comprises 18 residues. CDR3 sequence (DNA): TGTGCCAGCAGCGGGAATGGTCCTGGACAGGGGAGTGGAGAGACCCAGTACTTC. Translated, it gives CASSGNGPGQGSGETQYF.

The chain employs TRBV5-1 and TRBJ1-5; 10 bases map to TRBD1. Trimming took 2 bases from V and 6 from J; bases not matched to a gene: 8. CDR1 SGHRS and CDR2 YFSETQ come from the germline V gene. The CDR3 totals 16 residues. Here the CDR3 DNA reads TGCGCCAGCAGCTTCACCGGGACAGGGGAGAGTCAGCCCCAGCATTTT. Translation gives CASSFTGTGESQPQHF.

There are a few counts of this clonotype. The chain links TRBV18 to TRBJ2-2; 7 positions agree with TRBD1. With 6 bases clipped from V and 2 bases from J, the junction kept 3 bases outside the gene matches. Germline V gives CDR1 KGHSH, CDR2 LQKENI. CDR3 length: 14 residues. Written as DNA, the CDR3 is TGTGCCAGCTCGCAGGGGGTCAACACCGGGGAGCTGTTTTTT. Translating it yields CASSQGVNTGELFF.

This clonotype occurred many times. This chain joins TRBV3-1 and TRBJ2-5; 9 positions agree with TRBD2. J gave up 5 bases and V 5 bases, and 6 bases lay outside the gene matches. The CDR3 length is 14 residues. Germline CDR1 reads LGHDT; CDR2 reads YNNKEL (reference sequence). CDR3 nucleotide sequence: TGTGCCAGCAGCTACAGGACTAGCGACGAGACCCAGTACTTC. This sequence encodes CASSYRTSDETQYF.